The present T cell receptor (beta chain) was sequenced within a study of patients and donors after allogeneic stem cell transplantation. TCRdb reprocessed the RT-PCR reads via MiXCR and lists one record per CDR3 protein. In the table there are fewer than 250,000 distinct CDR3 sequences, around an eighth of which are singletons. Germline V CDR1 and CDR2: SQVTM, ANQGSEA. Trimming stripped 4 bases from V and 0 bases from J, with 10 bases between. This CDR3 is built from 14 residues. The receptor was derived from a human donor who was either an allogeneic HSCT recipient or a stem cell or donor lymphocyte infusion donor (not recorded which). It is not recorded whose cells these are; they may come from a transplant donor. Sequencing was done on a sample of blood, either unsorted or a sorted T cell fraction (not recorded which). The rearrangement joins TRBV29-1 to TRBJ1-3; no reliable D call. CDR3 sequence: CSVALGSSGNTIYF. The CDR3 DNA is TGCAGCGTTGCTCTGGGAAGCTCTGGAAACACCATATATTTT.